This TCR beta chain was recovered during a study of post-analysis software for immune sequencing data. Study in general: Included courses were relapsing-remitting and secondary progressive multiple sclerosis; progressive-relapsing multiple sclerosis was also included.

Unique-molecular-identifier-tagged TCR beta cDNA libraries were used. Each batch of roughly 1 to 11 million T cells produced roughly 0.5 million cDNA molecules. TCRdb re-derived calls from the PCR reads in MiXCR, one entry per CDR3 protein. The sample gives about half a million distinct CDR3 sequences, roughly 46% of which show up once; over 10% is in the top ten. Germline values: CDR1 MNHEY, CDR2 SMNVEV (reference sequence). The CDR3 is 12 residues long. Trimming stripped 5 bases from V and 2 bases from J, with 4 bases between. There are many counts of this clonotype. Its target is not known. Broader study findings: Under F measure analysis, samples from one preparation batch co-clustered strongly. The normalized Chao1 diversity of multiple sclerosis patients was significantly lower than that of controls. Five TRBV segments, including TRBV5-6, TRBV5-1 and TRBV20-1, were more frequent in patients than controls.

Sample: blood. This sequence joins TRBV27 and TRBJ1-5; D remains unclear. The receptor comes from a girl aged 5-17 years with multiple sclerosis. The CDR3 nucleotides are TGTGCCAGCAGTCTCCGCAATCAGCCCCAGCATTTT. Amino acids: CASSLRNQPQHF.